The 23 T cell receptor beta chains given below trace back to one sample, sequenced in a study of cytomegalovirus exposure and HLA in healthy donors. The PCR employed 60 Vbeta primers together with 13 Jbeta primers. Using immunoSEQ multiplex PCR, the repertoire was profiled, and TCRdb retains in-frame clones only, with some absent. The sample holds 60,000 to 80,000 clones. The sequenced sample consisted of PBMCs. Source of these receptors: a man in his forties in good health and CMV-seronegative.

V and J are TRBV29-1 and TRBJ2-1, with D perhaps TRBD1 (5 bases). Trimming took off 7 bases at V and 6 bases at J, with 16 bases between the two ends. The CDR3 is 13 amino acids. Per germline, CDR1 SQVTM and CDR2 ANQGSEA. The CDR3 loop reads CSAQTQAGNEQFF. The CDR3 region has the DNA TGCAGCGCCCAAACACAGGCTGGCAATGAGCAGTTCTTC.

The chain combines TRBV18 with TRBJ1-3; TRBD1 aligns across 8 bases. Losses at the gene ends were 5 bases for V and 0 bases for J; bases not matched to a gene: 3. The CDR3 has 15 amino acids. CDR1 is KGHSH and CDR2 is LQKENI in the germline V gene. The CDR3 sequence: CASSTTGDSGNTIYF. CDR3 DNA sequence: TGTGCCAGCTCAACGACAGGGGACTCTGGAAACACCATATATTTT. The variable domain in full, completed from reference TRBV18 and TRBJ1-3, reads NAGVMQNPRHLVRRRGQEARLRCSPMKGHSHVYWYRQLPEEGLKFMVYLQKENIIDESGMPKERFSAEFPKEGPSILRIQQVVRGDSAAYFCASSTTGDSGNTIYFGEGSWLTVV.

V is TRBV6-1 and J is TRBJ2-2, with D unclear. V lost 2 bases and J lost 4, with 8 bases in between. The V gene's germline CDR1 is MNHNS and CDR2 SASEGT. The CDR3 has 14 residues. The DNA for the CDR3 is TGTGCCAGCAGTGAACCAGGTTCCACCGGGGAGCTGTTTTTT. Amino acids: CASSEPGSTGELFF.

J is TRBJ2-2 and V is TRBV25-1, with 13 positions matching TRBD2. J gave up 4 bases and V 5 bases, and 4 bases lay outside the gene matches. Germline values: CDR1 MGHDK, CDR2 SYGVNS. This CDR3 spans 16 amino acids. The CDR3 region has the DNA TGTGCCAGCAGTCCAAGACTAGCGGGAGGCACCGGGGAGCTGTTTTTT. Its protein product is CASSPRLAGGTGELFF. Combining the CDR3 with reference TRBV25-1 and TRBJ2-2 gives the whole variable domain EADIYQTPRYLVIGTGKKITLECSQTMGHDKMYWYQQDPGMELHLIHYSYGVNSTEKGDLSSESTVSRIRTEHFPLTLESARPSHTSQYLCASSPRLAGGTGELFFGEGSRLTVL.

The chain joins TRBV9 to TRBJ2-2; 7 bases match TRBD2. Germline V lookup: CDR1 SGDLS, CDR2 YYNGEE. V lost 0 bases, J lost 4 bases, and 3 bases stayed unmatched. The CDR3 has 15 amino acids. The CDR3 here is CASSVEGGTTGELFF. CDR3 DNA sequence: TGTGCCAGCAGCGTAGAGGGAGGGACCACCGGGGAGCTGTTTTTT.

The chain recombines TRBV6-1 with TRBJ2-7; 13 bases are a match to TRBD2. The germline V gene encodes CDR1 MNHNS and CDR2 SASEGT. CDR3 length: 17 residues. The V and J ends lost 3 bases and 4 bases, in that order; junction bases with no gene match: 9. The DNA of the CDR3 is TGTGCCAGCAGTGATGCGCCAACTAGCGGGAGGGGATACGAGCAGTACTTC. This gives the protein CASSDAPTSGRGYEQYF.

CDR3 protein: CASSYSRAQGPNEQFF. The CDR3 region has the DNA TGTGCCAGCAGTTACAGCCGGGCCCAGGGGCCCAATGAGCAGTTCTTC. This sequence joins TRBV6-5 and TRBJ2-1; weak D call: TRBD1 (6 bases). The CDR3 consists of 16 residues. Trimming cost V 2 bases and J 6 bases, with 17 bases left between them. Looked up from germline, CDR1 is MNHEY and CDR2 is SVGAGI.

The chain employs TRBV7-9 and TRBJ1-4; the D gene is possibly TRBD1 (6 bases). CDR3 size: 15 residues. Looked up from germline, CDR1 is SEHNR and CDR2 is FQNEAQ (reference sequence). The V and J ends lost 0 bases and 7 bases respectively, with 12 bases between them. CDR3 DNA sequence: TGTGCCAGCAGCTTAGCGCAGGGGTGGGGTGAAAAACTGTTTTTT. Residues: CASSLAQGWGEKLFF.

The chain uses TRBV7-2 and TRBJ1-5, with 7 bases that match TRBD1. With V trimmed by 6 bases and J by 7 bases, 6 bases remained unmatched. Germline V gene lookup returns CDR1 SGHTA and CDR2 FQGNSA. This CDR3 is 13 amino acids long. CDR3 in DNA: TGTGCCAGCAGTCCTAGCAGGGGGCAGCCCCAGCATTTT. This translates into CASSPSRGQPQHF.

The gene calls are TRBV28 and TRBJ1-1, with a weak D call TRBD1 (5 bases). The CDR3 runs 11 residues. Germline loops: CDR1 MDHEN, CDR2 SYDVKM. V shed 8 bases and J shed 6 bases, with 10 bases lying between them. The CDR3 region is CASHSRAEAFF. In DNA, the CDR3 is TGTGCCAGCCATTCCAGGGCTGAAGCTTTCTTT.

The chain uses TRBV5-1 and TRBJ2-3, with a weak D call TRBD1 (5 bases). V lost 6 bases and J lost 4, with 21 bases in between. Germline V gene lookup returns CDR1 SGHRS and CDR2 YFSETQ. This CDR3 comprises 16 residues. CDR3 bases: TGCGCCAGCAAGAGCCAGGGCCAGTTATCCGCAGATACGCAGTATTTT. This encodes CASKSQGQLSADTQYF.

This chain links TRBV7-6 with TRBJ2-1; perhaps TRBD1 as D (6 bases). Germline CDR1 is SGHVS and CDR2 is FNYEAQ. The CDR3 extends over 16 amino acids. The V end was cut by 5 bases, the J end by 1 base, with 15 bases between. The chain's CDR3 is CASSLPTGGSYNEQFF. CDR3 nucleotides: TGTGCCAGCAGCCTGCCGACAGGTGGGTCCTACAATGAGCAGTTCTTC. Variable domain in full (rest from reference TRBV7-6 and TRBJ2-1): GAGVSQSPRYKVTKRGQDVALRCDPISGHVSLYWYRQALGQGPEFLTYFNYEAQQDKSGLPNDRFSAERPEGSISTLTIQRTEQRDSAMYRCASSLPTGGSYNEQFFGPGTRLTVL.

The gene calls are TRBV7-2 and TRBJ2-7; a possible D gene is TRBD2 (5 bases). V was cut by 2 bases and J by 0 bases, with 11 bases left in between. From germline, CDR1 is SGHTA and CDR2 FQGNSA. The CDR3 has 15 residues. The chain's CDR3 is CASSLFFGSSYEQYF. CDR3 nucleotide sequence: TGTGCCAGCAGCTTATTTTTTGGGAGCTCCTACGAGCAGTACTTC.

The rearrangement joins TRBV7-2 to TRBJ2-2; 13 nucleotides match TRBD2. Germline assignment: CDR1 SGHTA and CDR2 FQGNSA. This CDR3 region has 19 residues. V shed 2 bases and J 6 bases; nucleotides not matched to a gene: 12. The CDR3 loop reads CASSLIVLAGGLAPGELFF. CDR3 bases: TGTGCCAGCAGCTTAATCGTACTAGCGGGGGGGCTCGCACCCGGGGAGCTGTTTTTT.

The J gene is TRBJ1-2, the V gene TRBV7-9; D remains unclear. In germline, CDR1 is SEHNR, CDR2 FQNEAQ (reference sequence). CDR3 size: 13 residues. Deletions cut 5 bases from V and 5 bases from J, with 12 bases between. The CDR3: CASSQTVVYGYTF. CDR3 nucleotide sequence: TGTGCCAGCAGCCAAACAGTAGTGTATGGCTACACCTTC.

V and J are TRBV7-2 and TRBJ2-1; D gene uncertain. Germline CDR1 and CDR2: SGHTA and FQGNSA. CDR3 length: 14 residues. V gave up 0 bases and J gave up 5 bases, with 8 bases separating them. The CDR3 DNA is TGTGCCAGCAGCTTAGCTATCGCGAACAATGAGCAGTTCTTC. It is translated as CASSLAIANNEQFF.

The chain couples TRBV5-1 to TRBJ2-1; the D gene is possibly TRBD1 (6 bases). This CDR3 has 14 amino acids. CDR1 is SGHRS, CDR2 YFSETQ, per germline. The ends were cut back, 4 bases at V and 3 bases at J, with 11 bases in the middle. CDR3 amino acids: CASSVGQNYNEQFF. DNA of the CDR3: TGCGCCAGCAGCGTTGGACAGAACTACAATGAGCAGTTCTTC.

The chain combines TRBV4-1 with TRBJ1-4; D gene unclear. This CDR3 region has 16 residues. Trimming took off 1 base at V and 7 bases at J, with 16 bases between the two ends. Per germline, CDR1 MGHRA and CDR2 YSYEKL. For the CDR3, the DNA is TGCGCCAGCAGCCAAGGACGGGGTTCTTTAGGTGAAAAACTGTTTTTT. It yields the protein CASSQGRGSLGEKLFF.

The V and J genes are TRBV5-6 and TRBJ2-2; 10 positions agree with TRBD2. Looked up from germline, CDR1 is SGHDT and CDR2 is YYEEEE. There are 16 residues in the CDR3. Losses at the gene ends were 2 bases for V and 3 bases for J; bases not matched to a gene: 4. The CDR3, as DNA: TGTGCCAGCAGCTTTGATCTAGCGGGGGACACCGGGGAGCTGTTTTTT. Translated, it gives CASSFDLAGDTGELFF.

The CDR3 bases are TGCGCCAGCAGCCACCCTCGGGACAGGGGGCGGTACGAGCAGTACTTC. Translation gives CASSHPRDRGRYEQYF. The chain is built from TRBV4-1 and TRBJ2-7; 12 nucleotides line up with TRBD1. J gave up 4 bases and V 3 bases, and 7 bases lay outside the gene matches. The CDR3 is 16 residues long. CDR1 and CDR2 from the germline V gene are MGHRA and YSYEKL.

CDR3 region: CASSGLAAYEQYF. The CDR3 DNA sequence: TGTGCCAGTAGCGGACTAGCGGCCTACGAGCAGTACTTC. The chain combines TRBV19 with TRBJ2-5; 10 bases fit TRBD2. The DNA end favors TRBJ2-7, so the J call may be wrong. From germline, CDR1 is LNHDA and CDR2 SQIVND (reference sequence). The CDR3 has 13 residues.

The chain couples TRBV10-2 to TRBJ1-1; TRBD1 is a possible D gene (6 bases). V was trimmed by 3 bases and J by 1 base, leaving 21 bases between them. The germline gives CDR1 WSHSY, CDR2 SAAADI. The CDR3 length is 18 residues. In nucleotides, the CDR3 is TGCGCCAGCAGTGACCGACGGGGGGCACCCAGAGAGAACACTGAAGCTTTCTTT. It codes for CASSDRRGAPRENTEAFF.

This sequence joins TRBV4-2 and TRBJ1-4; TRBD1 agrees at 7 bases. The CDR3 length is 16 residues. V lost 5 bases to trimming and J lost 6 bases; unmatched junction nucleotides: 12. CDR1 and CDR2 (germline): LGHNA, YNFKEQ. CDR3 DNA sequence: TGTGCCAGCAGCACCCGTCACAGGGGTAGGGATGAAAAACTGTTTTTT. It translates to CASSTRHRGRDEKLFF.